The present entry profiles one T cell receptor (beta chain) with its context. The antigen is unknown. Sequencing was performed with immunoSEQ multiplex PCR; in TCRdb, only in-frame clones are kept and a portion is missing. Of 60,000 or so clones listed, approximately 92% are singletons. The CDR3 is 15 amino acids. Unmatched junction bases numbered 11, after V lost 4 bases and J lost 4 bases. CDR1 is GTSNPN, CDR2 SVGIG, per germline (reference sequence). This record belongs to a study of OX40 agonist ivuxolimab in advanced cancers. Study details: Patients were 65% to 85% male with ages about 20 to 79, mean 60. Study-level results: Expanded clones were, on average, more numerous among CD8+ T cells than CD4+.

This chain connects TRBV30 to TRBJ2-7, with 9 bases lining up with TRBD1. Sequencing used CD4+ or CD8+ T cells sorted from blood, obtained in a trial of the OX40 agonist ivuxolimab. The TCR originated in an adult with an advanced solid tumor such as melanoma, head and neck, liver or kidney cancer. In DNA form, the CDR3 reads TGTGCCTGGAAAAACCCCGGGACAGGGCTTTACGAGCAGTACTTC. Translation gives CAWKNPGTGLYEQYF.